This record looks at one T cell receptor (beta chain) sequence and its context. These data come from a study of cytomegalovirus exposure and HLA in healthy donors. A multiplex PCR was run with 60 Vbeta primers and 13 Jbeta primers. Clones were read by immunoSEQ multiplex PCR, and TCRdb kept only the in-frame ones, dropping some. Seen in this sample are 200,000 or so clones; the ten most common clones hold around 0.74%. The V gene's germline CDR1 is SGHRS and CDR2 YFSETQ. This CDR3 comprises 14 residues. With 4 bases removed from V and 0 bases from J, the gap between germline ends came to 7 bases. The chain uses TRBV5-1 and TRBJ2-2; no reliable D call. The clonotype comes from a boy between 10 and 17 years old in good health and CMV-seronegative. The sequencing input was PBMCs. The CDR3, as DNA: TGCGCCAGCAGCCAACGCGCGAACACCGGGGAGCTGTTTTTT. Translating it yields CASSQRANTGELFF.